Listed below are T cell receptor beta chains from one sample, sequenced in a study of T cells in Graves' hyperthyroidism and ophthalmopathy. TCRdb re-called the multiplex PCR reads through MiXCR, storing one row per CDR3 protein. The sample records roughly 650,000 distinct CDR3 sequences, 15% to 20% being singletons. The sequenced sample consisted of blood. These receptors were collected from a woman aged 40 to 55 with Graves' ophthalmopathy. CDR3s include the opening cysteine and the closing phenylalanine or tryptophan. The order of the fields is clone size, J gene, V gene, D gene, CDR3 protein, CDR3 DNA. The D gene is left open where the match is weak. Size tells how often a clone was seen (once, few, many) or the class of an expanded clone, and some rows leave it out.

>few|TRBJ2-3|TRBV7-3|NA
CASSPMTAPGEDTQYF
TGTGCCAGCAGCCCGATGACAGCCCCAGGTGAAGATACGCAGTATTTT
>few|TRBJ2-2|TRBV6-1|TRBD2
CASSPGLAGAGELFF
TGTGCCAGCAGTCCCGGACTAGCGGGAGCGGGAGAGCTGTTTTTT
>few|TRBJ2-2|TRBV24-1|NA
CATSALRGTENTGELFF
TGTGCCACCAGTGCTCTTCGGGGGACAGAGAACACCGGGGAGCTGTTTTTT
>many|TRBJ2-5|TRBV18|NA
CASSPQFGQETQYF
TGTGCCAGCTCACCCCAGTTCGGGCAAGAGACCCAGTACTTC
>NA|TRBJ2-3|TRBV7-2|TRBD2
CASSFRRGAQDTQYF
TGTGCCAGCAGCTTTAGGCGGGGGGCACAAGATACGCAGTATTTT
>many|TRBJ2-1|TRBV3-1|TRBD2
CASSQGAGLSYNEQFF
TGTGCCAGCAGCCAAGGAGCGGGACTCTCCTACAATGAGCAGTTCTTC
>many|TRBJ2-2|TRBV28|NA
CASSVTNTGELFF
TGTGCCAGCAGTGTAACAAACACCGGGGAGCTGTTTTTT
>many|TRBJ2-4|TRBV28|TRBD2
CASRGLVWNIQYF
TGTGCCAGCAGAGGACTAGTCTGGAACATTCAGTACTTC
>many|TRBJ1-4|TRBV30|NA
CAWSVQGDVNEKLFF
TGTGCCTGGAGTGTACAAGGAGACGTTAATGAAAAACTGTTTTTT
>NA|TRBJ2-6|TRBV20-1|NA
CSAMAPATPGANVLTF
TGCAGTGCTATGGCACCTGCTACGCCTGGGGCCAACGTCCTGACTTTC
>NA|TRBJ2-3|TRBV29-1|TRBD2
CSVEDPWAGGRTDTQYF
TGCAGCGTTGAAGATCCTTGGGCGGGAGGGCGGACAGATACGCAGTATTTT
>many|TRBJ2-3|TRBV7-3|NA
CASSNGGLRTDTQYF
TGTGCCAGCAGCAATGGAGGGCTACGCACAGATACGCAGTATTTT
>NA|TRBJ1-4|TRBV4-1|NA
CASSERGVVDEKLFF
TGCGCCAGCAGCGAGAGGGGGGTAGTGGATGAAAAACTGTTTTTT
>NA|TRBJ1-2|TRBV12-5|NA
CASGLDRQAVNYGYTF
TGTGCTAGTGGTTTGGACCGACAGGCCGTTAACTATGGCTACACCTTC
>NA|TRBJ1-4|TRBV12-3/TRBV12-4|NA
CASSLSILGKLFF
TGTGCCAGCAGTTTGTCCATACTAGGAAAACTGTTTTTT
>many|TRBJ1-4|TRBV9|NA
CASSVGPATNEKLFF
TGTGCCAGCAGCGTCGGGCCAGCAACTAATGAAAAACTGTTTTTT
>few|TRBJ1-1|TRBV13|NA
CASSFTQGVTFF
TGTGCCAGCAGCTTTACACAGGGAGTCACTTTCTTT
>many|TRBJ2-5|TRBV7-8|NA
CASGPNRGAQETQYF
TGTGCCAGCGGACCCAATAGGGGGGCTCAAGAGACCCAGTACTTC
>NA|TRBJ2-5|TRBV2|NA
CATLSAGDETQYF
TGTGCCACCTTAAGCGCAGGGGACGAGACCCAGTACTTC
>many|TRBJ1-5|TRBV18|NA
CASSPRADQPQHF
TGTGCCAGCTCACCTAGGGCCGATCAGCCCCAGCATTTT
>few|TRBJ2-7|TRBV5-5|NA
CASSESSVAGYYEQYF
TGTGCCAGCAGCGAGAGCAGTGTCGCCGGTTACTACGAGCAGTACTTC
>NA|TRBJ1-6|TRBV12-3/TRBV12-4|NA
CASRPSYNSPLHF
TGTGCCAGCAGACCTTCTTATAATTCACCCCTCCACTTT
>many|TRBJ1-1|TRBV2|NA
CASTPDLNTEAFF
TGTGCCAGCACTCCCGACTTGAACACTGAAGCTTTCTTT
>many|TRBJ2-5|TRBV20-1|NA
CSARDLWDGEVQETQYF
TGCAGTGCTAGAGACCTATGGGACGGCGAGGTTCAAGAGACCCAGTACTTC
>many|TRBJ1-2|TRBV20-1|NA
CSARAGDGYGYTF
TGCAGTGCTAGAGCTGGCGACGGCTATGGCTACACCTTC
>many|TRBJ2-3|TRBV2|NA
CASSVQGLSSTDTQYF
TGTGCCAGCAGTGTGCAGGGACTGTCAAGCACAGATACGCAGTATTTT
>few|TRBJ1-4|TRBV28|NA
CASIYGKNEKLFF
TGTGCCAGCATATACGGAAAAAATGAAAAACTGTTTTTT
>many|TRBJ2-7|TRBV20-1|NA
CSATPLGRSSSYEQYF
TGCAGTGCTACACCACTAGGACGGAGCAGCTCCTACGAGCAGTACTTC
>few|TRBJ2-1|TRBV7-9|TRBD2
CASSLAPSGIHEQFF
TGTGCCAGCAGCTTAGCCCCTAGCGGGATCCATGAGCAGTTCTTC
>few|TRBJ2-2|TRBV19|TRBD1
CASSRQGDTGELFF
TGTGCCAGTAGTCGACAGGGAGACACCGGGGAGCTGTTTTTT
>many|TRBJ2-7|TRBV2|TRBD1
CASSGTGISYEQYF
TGTGCCAGCAGTGGGACAGGGATTTCCTACGAGCAGTACTTC
>few|TRBJ1-5|TRBV18|TRBD1
CASSPSKGAYGKQPQHF
TGTGCCAGCTCACCAAGTAAGGGGGCCTATGGTAAACAGCCCCAGCATTTT
>many|TRBJ2-3|TRBV7-2|TRBD2
CASSYQGLVTDTQYF
TGTGCCAGCAGCTACCAAGGACTAGTCACAGATACGCAGTATTTT
>many|TRBJ2-7|TRBV6-1|TRBD2
CASRRELTSGSEQYF
TGTGCCAGCAGACGAGAATTGACTAGCGGGAGCGAGCAGTACTTC
>few|TRBJ1-2|TRBV7-9|NA
CASSLVDGGAEGYTF
TGTGCCAGCAGCTTAGTTGACGGGGGCGCAGAGGGCTACACCTTC
>NA|TRBJ1-1|TRBV29-1|NA
CSVVRHSEPTEAFF
TGCAGCGTTGTGCGACACAGTGAGCCCACTGAAGCTTTCTTT
>many|TRBJ2-5|TRBV11-2|TRBD2
CASSFTGLAAQETQYF
TGTGCCAGCAGCTTCACCGGGCTAGCGGCCCAAGAGACCCAGTACTTC
>few|TRBJ2-6|TRBV18|NA
CASSLSNPGRNSGANVLTF
TGTGCCAGCTCACTATCAAACCCGGGACGAAACTCTGGGGCCAACGTCCTGACTTTC
>NA|TRBJ1-3|TRBV6-5|NA
CASSYGLGENTIYF
TGTGCCAGCAGTTACGGACTAGGGGAAAACACCATATATTTT
>many|TRBJ1-5|TRBV30|NA
CAWGRDTYQPQHF
TGTGCCTGGGGTCGGGACACTTATCAGCCCCAGCATTTT
>NA|TRBJ2-1|TRBV7-3|TRBD2
CAGGDDIAGAHNEQFF
TGTGCCGGGGGTGACGATATAGCGGGGGCTCACAATGAGCAGTTCTTC
>few|TRBJ1-1|TRBV13|NA
CASSVEGTGSLNTEAFF
TGTGCCAGCAGCGTAGAAGGTACAGGATCCTTGAACACTGAAGCTTTCTTT
>many|TRBJ2-1|TRBV20-1|TRBD2
CSAPPTGGASPYNEQFF
TGCAGTGCCCCGCCCACCGGGGGGGCCTCCCCCTACAATGAGCAGTTCTTC
>NA|TRBJ1-5|TRBV2|NA
CASTPVTGANQPQHF
TGTGCCAGCACCCCAGTGACAGGAGCTAATCAGCCCCAGCATTTT
>many|TRBJ2-7|TRBV30|NA
CAWSLSSYEQYF
TGTGCCTGGAGTTTAAGTTCATACGAGCAGTACTTC
>NA|TRBJ1-4|TRBV24-1|NA
CATSDLPGEEKLFF
TGTGCCACCAGTGATTTGCCAGGGGAAGAAAAACTGTTTTTT
>NA|TRBJ2-3|TRBV12-3/TRBV12-4|NA
CASRSDTAGDTQYF
TGTGCCAGCAGATCGGACACGGCCGGGGATACGCAGTATTTT
>NA|TRBJ2-7|TRBV10-3|NA
CAISVGVYEQYF
TGTGCCATCAGTGTTGGTGTCTACGAGCAGTACTTC
>many|TRBJ2-3|TRBV10-3|TRBD1
CAISEWTGVTDTQYF
TGTGCCATCAGTGAATGGACAGGGGTAACAGATACGCAGTATTTT
>few|TRBJ1-1|TRBV19|TRBD1
CASSLQGQVTNTEAFF
TGTGCCAGTAGTCTCCAAGGACAGGTGACGAACACTGAAGCTTTCTTT
>NA|TRBJ2-3|TRBV20-1|NA
CSANFETLGGQYF
TGCAGTGCTAACTTTGAGACTCTCGGAGGGCAGTATTTT
>few|TRBJ1-2|TRBV12-3/TRBV12-4|NA
CASSFFKYGYTF
TGTGCCAGCAGTTTCTTTAAGTATGGCTACACCTTC
>NA|TRBJ1-2|TRBV12-3/TRBV12-4|NA
CASSFYTNGYTF
TGTGCCAGCAGTTTCTACACCAATGGCTACACCTTC
>few|TRBJ2-7|TRBV4-1|TRBD2
CASSQAGLAPPYEQYF
TGCGCCAGCAGCCAAGCGGGACTAGCGCCTCCCTACGAGCAGTACTTC
>NA|TRBJ2-2|TRBV11-3|TRBD2
CASSLAFSERGGVANTGELFF
TGTGCCAGCAGCTTAGCTTTTTCTGAGCGGGGGGGCGTCGCGAACACCGGGGAGCTGTTTTTT
>many|TRBJ2-7|TRBV27|NA
CASSRGGEQYF
TGTGCCAGCAGCCGGGGTGGGGAGCAGTACTTC
>NA|TRBJ2-1|TRBV5-1|NA
CASSLNPGLSYNEQFF
TGCGCCAGCAGCTTAAATCCGGGACTGTCCTACAATGAGCAGTTCTTC